This passage covers 27 T cell receptor beta chains from one sample sequenced in a study of cytomegalovirus exposure and HLA in healthy donors. It was with 60 Vbeta and 13 Jbeta primers that the PCR ran. The data were produced by immunoSEQ multiplex PCR, yet TCRdb's version contains in-frame clones alone and is incomplete. The sample contains 150,000 or so clones, 70% to 80% of which appear only once. Input material: PBMCs. These receptors were taken from a man aged 35 to 55 in good health and CMV-seropositive.

The V call is TRBV7-2, the J call TRBJ2-1; D perhaps matches TRBD2 (5 bases). V was clipped by 1 base and J by 0 bases, with 10 bases between them. Germline V gene data show CDR1 as SGHTA and CDR2 as FQGNSA. CDR3 length: 16 amino acids. The CDR3 coding sequence is TGTGCCAGCAGCTTAGGTACTAGGAGCTCCTACAATGAGCAGTTCTTC. This encodes CASSLGTRSSYNEQFF.

The chain carries TRBV29-1 and TRBJ2-3; 7 bases fit TRBD1. V lost 7 bases, J lost 0 bases, and 7 bases stayed unmatched. This CDR3 region has 14 residues. Germline-derived CDR1 and CDR2 are SQVTM and ANQGSEA. CDR3 residues: CSGGGGTSTDTQYF. The DNA of the CDR3 is TGCAGCGGAGGGGGCGGTACTAGCACAGATACGCAGTATTTT.

This clone was counted between two and nine times. V usage is TRBV5-5 and J usage is TRBJ1-1; D is undetermined. The germline V gene has CDR1 SGHKS and CDR2 YYEKEE (reference sequence). The length of the CDR3 is 14 residues. Between the trimmed V and J ends, which lost 1 base and 0 bases, there was a span of 7 bases. The CDR3 is CASSLPGMNTEAFF. The CDR3 coding sequence is TGTGCCAGCAGCTTGCCCGGGATGAACACTGAAGCTTTCTTT.

The chain carries TRBV6-1 and TRBJ1-2, with 8 bases that match TRBD1. Germline V lookup: CDR1 MNHNS, CDR2 SASEGT. The ends lost 8 bases at V and 8 bases at J; junction bases unmatched: 4. This CDR3 has 11 residues. DNA of the CDR3: TGTGCCAGCGGGGGACAGGAGGGCTACACCTTC. Translation gives CASGGQEGYTF.

The J gene is TRBJ2-4, the V gene TRBV5-7, with D maybe TRBD1 (6 bases). TRBV5-7 is annotated as an ORF whose role is uncertain. CDR3 size: 15 residues. V was trimmed by 4 bases and J by 8 bases, leaving 19 bases between them. Written as DNA, the CDR3 is TGTGCCAGCAGCCACATCGACAGGCCCGTGGACATTCAGTACTTC. Translated: CASSHIDRPVDIQYF.

On this clone: Compared with germline, one end of the junction differs, possibly owing to a read error. The chain recombines TRBV5-4 with TRBJ2-7, with TRBD1 identical over 11 bases. Looked up from germline, CDR1 is SGHNT and CDR2 is YYREEE (reference sequence). CDR3 size: 15 residues. DNA of the CDR3: TGTGCCAGCAGCCCCGGACAGGGGGCTAGCTACGAGCAGTGCTTC. It specifies CASSPGQGASYEQCF.

The rearrangement links TRBV28 to TRBJ1-3, with D unclear. The germline V gene encodes CDR1 MDHEN and CDR2 SYDVKM. There are 13 residues in the CDR3. Trimming cost V 3 bases and J 1 base, with 4 bases left between them. CDR3 amino acids: CASSFGSGNTIYF. For the CDR3, the DNA is TGTGCCAGCAGTTTCGGTTCTGGAAACACCATATATTTT.

The chain uses TRBV7-9 and TRBJ2-7, with unresolved D. Between the trimmed V and J ends, which lost 5 bases and 6 bases, there was a span of 14 bases. Germline-derived CDR1 and CDR2 are SEHNR and FQNEAQ (reference sequence). CDR3 length equals 13 residues. The CDR3 loop is CASSPILLGEQYF. The CDR3 DNA reads as TGTGCCAGCAGCCCCATCCTCCTCGGCGAGCAGTACTTC.

The rearrangement joins TRBV19 to TRBJ1-5, with TRBD1 as a possible D gene (5 bases). Germline V gene data show CDR1 as LNHDA and CDR2 as SQIVND (reference sequence). V lost 2 bases and J 0 bases, leaving 11 bases between the germline ends. The CDR3 runs 16 residues. The CDR3 sequence: CASSITGGNSNQPQHF. CDR3 sequence (DNA): TGTGCCAGTAGTATAACGGGGGGAAATAGCAATCAGCCCCAGCATTTT.

The V gene is TRBV25-1, the J gene TRBJ2-7, with D maybe TRBD1 (6 bases). This CDR3 is 11 amino acids long. The germline CDR1 and CDR2 sequences are MGHDK and SYGVNS. The V gene lost 3 bases and the J gene lost 12 bases, with 12 bases spanning the gap. The CDR3, as DNA: TGTGCCAGCAGTGACGTGGACAGATCGTACTTC. Translating gives CASSDVDRSYF.

The V call is TRBV5-1, the J call TRBJ2-1, with 10 bases lining up with TRBD2. The V gene end was trimmed by 4 bases and the J gene end by 0 bases; junction bases not matched to a gene: 4. Germline V gene data show CDR1 as SGHRS and CDR2 as YFSETQ. This CDR3 has 16 residues. CDR3 DNA: TGCGCCAGCAGCCGGACTAGCGGAAGCTCCTACAATGAGCAGTTCTTC. As protein: CASSRTSGSSYNEQFF.

The rearrangement joins TRBV27 to TRBJ2-1; tentative D call: TRBD2 (5 bases). V shed 2 bases and J shed 4 bases, with 9 bases lying between them. CDR3 length: 14 residues. Germline values: CDR1 MNHEY, CDR2 SMNVEV (reference sequence). The CDR3 coding sequence is TGTGCCAGCAGTTTAGCCAGAGGGTACAATGAGCAGTTCTTC. Amino acids: CASSLARGYNEQFF.

The chain combines TRBV6-1 with TRBJ1-2; no definite D call. CDR3 size: 12 residues. V lost 4 bases and J lost 8, with 11 bases in between. CDR1 MNHNS and CDR2 SASEGT come from the germline V gene. CDR3 nucleotides: TGTGCCAGCAGTGGGGCCACGGGGGGCTACACCTTC. It encodes CASSGATGGYTF.

The V gene is TRBV9, the J gene TRBJ2-7; D gene uncertain. Germline-derived CDR1 and CDR2 are SGDLS and YYNGEE. This CDR3 is 14 amino acids long. V was trimmed by 1 base and J by 3 bases, leaving 11 bases between them. CDR3 loop: CASSVNSLGYEQYF. For the CDR3, the DNA is TGTGCCAGCAGCGTAAATAGCTTGGGCTACGAGCAGTACTTC.

The chain has TRBV21-1 and TRBJ2-5; no check of the table's D call, TRBD2, against the DNA was made. TRBV21-1 counts as a pseudogene. CDR3 length: 12 residues. CDR3 sequence (DNA): TGTGCCCCAAAAGGGCGGGGGGAGACCCAGTACTTC. It translates to CAPKGRGETQYF.

This clone was seen a few times. The genes are TRBV9 and TRBJ1-2, with 7 bases lining up with TRBD1. The germline V gene encodes CDR1 SGDLS and CDR2 YYNGEE. The V segment lost 0 bases and the J segment 6 bases; nucleotides outside the gene matches: 5. This CDR3 region has 14 residues. CDR3 region: CASSVADRSHGYTF. CDR3 DNA sequence: TGTGCCAGCAGCGTAGCGGACAGGTCTCATGGCTACACCTTC.

About this clone itself: Other DNA sequences in the sample encode the same CDR3. For the CDR3, the DNA is TGCAGTGCTCATAGCGGATACGAGCAGTACTTC. Translation: CSAHSGYEQYF. The V and J genes are TRBV20-1 and TRBJ2-7; a possible D gene is TRBD2 (6 bases). The germline V gene has CDR1 DFQATT and CDR2 SNEGSKA (reference sequence). The CDR3 has 11 amino acids. With 5 bases removed from V and 4 bases from J, the gap between germline ends came to 9 bases.

J is TRBJ2-7 and V is TRBV21-1; TRBD2, the table's D call, lacks a check against the DNA. TRBV21-1 is a recognized pseudogene. CDR3 length equals 14 residues. The CDR3 coding sequence is TGTGCCAGCAGCTGTAGCGGGGCGGGGAACGAGCAGTACTTC. Protein product: CASSCSGAGNEQYF.

The V gene is TRBV11-2, the J gene TRBJ2-2; the D gene is possibly TRBD2 (5 bases). This CDR3 spans 18 amino acids. V was trimmed by 3 bases and J by 3 bases, leaving 20 bases between them. Germline CDR1 reads SGHAT; CDR2 reads FQNNGV. CDR3 nucleotide sequence: TGTGCCAGCAGCTTTAAGGACCGTCCGGGGAAAGACACCGGGGAGCTGTTTTTT. It specifies CASSFKDRPGKDTGELFF.

The chain recombines TRBV18 with TRBJ2-7; TRBD1 aligns across 8 bases. CDR3 length: 15 amino acids. From germline, CDR1 is KGHSH and CDR2 LQKENI. Trimming cost V 6 bases and J 2 bases; bases outside gene matches: 9. The CDR3, as DNA: TGTGCCAGCTCCTATACCGGGACAGGTGCCTACGAGCAGTACTTC. It codes for CASSYTGTGAYEQYF.

The rearrangement links TRBV19 to TRBJ2-7, with TRBD2 identical over 7 bases. This CDR3 is built from 14 residues. Germline V gene lookup returns CDR1 LNHDA and CDR2 SQIVND (reference sequence). J was trimmed by 4 bases and V by 6 bases; bases with no gene match: 9. CDR3 amino acids: CASSSIGGGYEQYF. The DNA for the CDR3 is TGTGCCAGTAGCTCCATCGGCGGGGGTTACGAGCAGTACTTC.

This clone is a singleton in its sample. This chain connects TRBV5-1 to TRBJ2-7, with 7 bases matching TRBD1. The J segment lost 0 bases and the V segment lost 0 bases, leaving 6 bases of the junction unmatched. This CDR3 is 16 amino acids long. Germline values: CDR1 SGHRS, CDR2 YFSETQ. The CDR3 loop reads CASSLAEGAFSYEQYF. DNA for the CDR3: TGCGCCAGCAGCTTGGCCGAGGGGGCTTTCTCCTACGAGCAGTACTTC.

The chain is built from TRBV4-3 and TRBJ2-3; 11 nucleotides match TRBD2. The germline CDR1 and CDR2 sequences are LGHNA and YSLEER. V lost 3 bases, J lost 3 bases, and 2 bases stayed unmatched. This CDR3 has 15 residues. CDR3 sequence reads: CASSQTSGNTDTQYF. CDR3 coding DNA: TGCGCCAGCAGCCAGACTAGCGGGAATACAGATACGCAGTATTTT.

This clone was seen only a few times. This chain joins TRBV7-9 and TRBJ1-1, with no clear D. V was cut by 5 bases and J by 0 bases, with 10 bases left in between. The length of the CDR3 is 14 residues. CDR1 is SEHNR, CDR2 FQNEAQ, per germline (reference sequence). The CDR3 nucleotides are TGTGCCAGCAGCCCGGCCAGGATGAACACTGAAGCTTTCTTT. Protein sequence: CASSPARMNTEAFF.

This clone has a single count. This chain joins TRBV5-1 and TRBJ1-4, with D possibly matching TRBD1 (5 bases). The V gene lost 0 bases and the J gene lost 8 bases, with 14 bases spanning the gap. CDR1 and CDR2 from the germline V gene are SGHRS and YFSETQ. The CDR3 spans 15 residues. The CDR3 nucleotides are TGCGCCAGCAGCTTGGACGGGAGGGAGGGGGAAAAACTGTTTTTT. Encoded protein: CASSLDGREGEKLFF.

This clone was detected only once. Its ends do not fully match the called genes, so a read error is possible. The chain combines TRBV19 with TRBJ2-6; TRBD1 matches 10 bases. The CDR3 totals 21 residues. Per the germline V gene, CDR1 is LNHDA and CDR2 is SQIVND (reference sequence). The CDR3 loop reads CASSIETGTGVTSSGANGLTF. DNA of the CDR3: TGTGCCAGTAGTATAGAGACCGGGACAGGGGTTACCTCCTCTGGGGCCAACGGCCTGACTTTC.

This clone occurred once. V usage is TRBV14 and J usage is TRBJ2-3, with TRBD2 matching 7 bases. The CDR3 length is 12 residues. CDR1 and CDR2 from the germline V gene are SGHDN and FVKESK. Germline trimming cut 6 bases from V and 8 bases from J; bases unmatched to any gene: 5. Here the CDR3 DNA reads TGTGCCAGCAGTCCGACGGGAGGTACGCAGTATTTT. This codes for CASSPTGGTQYF.